This T cell receptor (beta chain) comes out of a study of cytomegalovirus exposure and HLA in healthy donors. Regarding this clone: Its antigen is currently unknown.

PCR was performed using 60 Vbeta and 13 Jbeta primers. Clones were read by immunoSEQ multiplex PCR, and TCRdb kept only the in-frame ones, dropping some. The sample lists tens of thousands of clones; 70% to 85% were seen once. Study-level points and caveats: TCR beta V- and J-gene trimming was later associated with a missense DCLRE1C variant. A later examination showed that TCR association rates differed by HLA locus, with DRB1 most and HLA-C fewest.

The CDR3 is 13 amino acids. The V end was cut by 8 bases, the J end by 0 bases, with 8 bases between. Germline V gene lookup returns CDR1 KGHSH and CDR2 LQKENI. Sequenced material: PBMCs. The TCR sequence derives from a human donor in good health. The rearrangement links TRBV18 to TRBJ2-4, with unresolved D. CDR3 in amino acids: CASKTIAKNIQYF. CDR3 nucleotide sequence: TGTGCCAGCAAGACAATAGCCAAAAACATTCAGTACTTC. Complete variable domain (other parts from reference TRBV18 and TRBJ2-4): NAGVMQNPRHLVRRRGQEARLRCSPMKGHSHVYWYRQLPEEGLKFMVYLQKENIIDESGMPKERFSAEFPKEGPSILRIQQVVRGDSAAYFCASKTIAKNIQYFGAGTRLSVL.